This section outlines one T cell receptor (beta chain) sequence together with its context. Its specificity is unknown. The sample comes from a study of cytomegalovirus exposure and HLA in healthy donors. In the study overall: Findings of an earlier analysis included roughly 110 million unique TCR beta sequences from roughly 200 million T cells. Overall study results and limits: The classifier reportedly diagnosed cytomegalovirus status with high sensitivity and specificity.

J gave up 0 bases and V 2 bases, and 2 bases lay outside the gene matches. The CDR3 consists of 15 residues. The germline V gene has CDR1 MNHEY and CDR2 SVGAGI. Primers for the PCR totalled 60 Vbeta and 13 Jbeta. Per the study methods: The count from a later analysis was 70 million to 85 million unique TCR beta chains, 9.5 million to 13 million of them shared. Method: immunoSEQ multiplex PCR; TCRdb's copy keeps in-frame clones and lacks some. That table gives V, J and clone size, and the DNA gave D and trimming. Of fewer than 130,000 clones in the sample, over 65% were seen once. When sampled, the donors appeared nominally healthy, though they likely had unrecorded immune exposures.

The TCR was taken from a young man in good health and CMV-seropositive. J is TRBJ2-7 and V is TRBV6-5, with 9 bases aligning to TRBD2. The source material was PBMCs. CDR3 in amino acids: CASSYGGGASYEQYF. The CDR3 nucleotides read TGTGCCAGCAGTTACGGCGGGGGGGCCTCCTACGAGCAGTACTTC.